What follows describes a single TCR beta chain. Its antigen is not known. Germline V CDR1 and CDR2: MNHEY, SVGEGT. There are 14 residues in the CDR3. The V end lost 7 bases, the J end lost 5 bases, and 14 bases lay between the germline ends. The sample comes from a study of T-cell memory formation after mild COVID-19. Across the study: Most TCR clusters belonged to a single donor.

TCRdb re-called the 5' RACE reads with MiXCR, one entry per CDR3 protein. Seen here are roughly 350,000 distinct CDR3 sequences, more than 20% observed once, and the top ten hold approximately 12%. Whole-study results and caveats: Mainly in CM and EM were contracting CD4+ clones; CD8+ were in EMRA. CD4/CD8 balance characterized clones contracting day 15 to 85, and CD4+ skew characterized later expanders.

The material sequenced was PBMCs or a T cell subset sorted from them (not recorded which). This TCR came from an adult woman who had mild COVID-19 (a few samples of this study predate the infection). Cell type and time point are not known. The genes are TRBV6-2 or TRBV6-3 and TRBJ2-2; D could derive from TRBD1 or TRBD2 (6 bases each). CDR3 in DNA: TGTGCCAGCAATTGGGGGGCAGTAACCGGGGAGCTGTTTTTT. Encoded protein: CASNWGAVTGELFF.